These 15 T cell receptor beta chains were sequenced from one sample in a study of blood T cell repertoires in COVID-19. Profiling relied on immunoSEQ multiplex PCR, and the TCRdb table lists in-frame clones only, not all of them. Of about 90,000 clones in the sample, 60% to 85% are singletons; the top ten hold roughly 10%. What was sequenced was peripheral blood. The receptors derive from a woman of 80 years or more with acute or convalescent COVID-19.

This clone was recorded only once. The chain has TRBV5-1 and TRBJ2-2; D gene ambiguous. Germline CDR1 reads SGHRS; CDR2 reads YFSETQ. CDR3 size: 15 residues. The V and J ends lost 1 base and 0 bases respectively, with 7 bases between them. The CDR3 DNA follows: TGCGCCAGCAGCTTGCCAGGCGCGAACACCGGGGAGCTGTTTTTT. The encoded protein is CASSLPGANTGELFF.

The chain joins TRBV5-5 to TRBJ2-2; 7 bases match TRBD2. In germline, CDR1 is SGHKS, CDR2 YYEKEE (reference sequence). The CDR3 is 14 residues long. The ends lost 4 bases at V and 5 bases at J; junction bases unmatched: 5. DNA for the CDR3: TGTGCCAGCAGCAGCGCGGGGGTAACCGGGGAGCTGTTTTTT. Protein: CASSSAGVTGELFF. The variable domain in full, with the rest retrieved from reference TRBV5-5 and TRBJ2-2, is DAGVTQSPTHLIKTRGQQVTLRCSPISGHKSVSWYQQVLGQGPQFIFQYYEKEERGRGNFPDRFSARQFPNYSSELNVNALLLGDSALYLCASSSAGVTGELFFGEGSRLTVL.

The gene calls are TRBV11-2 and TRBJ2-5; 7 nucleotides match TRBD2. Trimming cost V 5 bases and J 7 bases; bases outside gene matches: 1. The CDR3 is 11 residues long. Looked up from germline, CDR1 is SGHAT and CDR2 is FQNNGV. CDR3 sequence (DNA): TGTGCCAGCAGCCCGGGGGGGACCCAGTACTTC. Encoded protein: CASSPGGTQYF.

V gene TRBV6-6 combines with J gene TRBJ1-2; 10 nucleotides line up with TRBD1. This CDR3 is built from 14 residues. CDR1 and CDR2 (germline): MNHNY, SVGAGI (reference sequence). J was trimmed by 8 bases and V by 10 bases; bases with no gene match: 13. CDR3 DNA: TGTGCCATCCGGAAGACGACAGGGGGCGACGGCTACACCTTC. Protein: CAIRKTTGGDGYTF.

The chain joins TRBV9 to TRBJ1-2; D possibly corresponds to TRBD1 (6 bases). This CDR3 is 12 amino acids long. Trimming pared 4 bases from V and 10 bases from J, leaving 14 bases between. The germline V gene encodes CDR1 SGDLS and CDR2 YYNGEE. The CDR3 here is CASSPQRGLYTF. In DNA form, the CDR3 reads TGTGCCAGCAGCCCCCAGCGGGGGCTCTACACCTTC.

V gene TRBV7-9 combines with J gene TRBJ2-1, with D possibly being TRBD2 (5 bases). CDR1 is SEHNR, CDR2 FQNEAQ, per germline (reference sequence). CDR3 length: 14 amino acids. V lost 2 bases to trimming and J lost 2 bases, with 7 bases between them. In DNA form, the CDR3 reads TGTGCCAGCAGCTTATCCGGGACCTACAATGAGCAGTTCTTC. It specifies CASSLSGTYNEQFF. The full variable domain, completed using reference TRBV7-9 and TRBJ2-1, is DTGVSQNPRHKITKRGQNVTFRCDPISEHNRLYWYRQTLGQGPEFLTYFQNEAQLEKSRLLSDRFSAERPKGSFSTLEIQRTEQGDSAMYLCASSLSGTYNEQFFGPGTRLTVL.

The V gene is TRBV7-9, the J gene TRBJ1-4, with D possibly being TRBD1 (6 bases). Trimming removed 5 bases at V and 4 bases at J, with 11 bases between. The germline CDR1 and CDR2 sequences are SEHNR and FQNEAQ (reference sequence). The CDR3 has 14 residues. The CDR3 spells CASSQDSINEKLFF. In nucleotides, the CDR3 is TGTGCCAGCAGCCAGGACAGCATTAATGAAAAACTGTTTTTT. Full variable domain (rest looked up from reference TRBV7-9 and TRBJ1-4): DTGVSQNPRHKITKRGQNVTFRCDPISEHNRLYWYRQTLGQGPEFLTYFQNEAQLEKSRLLSDRFSAERPKGSFSTLEIQRTEQGDSAMYLCASSQDSINEKLFFGSGTQLSVL.

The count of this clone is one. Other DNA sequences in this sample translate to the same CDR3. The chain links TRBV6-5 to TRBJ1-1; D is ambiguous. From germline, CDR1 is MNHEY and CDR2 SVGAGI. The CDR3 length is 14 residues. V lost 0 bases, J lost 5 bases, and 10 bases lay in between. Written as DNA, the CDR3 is TGTGCCAGCAGTTACTCGGCAGGTCGGACTGAAGCTTTCTTT. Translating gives CASSYSAGRTEAFF.

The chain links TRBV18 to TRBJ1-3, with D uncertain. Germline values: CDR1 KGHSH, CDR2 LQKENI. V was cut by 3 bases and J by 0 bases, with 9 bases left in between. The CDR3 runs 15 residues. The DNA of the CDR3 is TGTGCCAGCTCACCTCCCGAGTCCTCTGGAAACACCATATATTTT. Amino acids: CASSPPESSGNTIYF.

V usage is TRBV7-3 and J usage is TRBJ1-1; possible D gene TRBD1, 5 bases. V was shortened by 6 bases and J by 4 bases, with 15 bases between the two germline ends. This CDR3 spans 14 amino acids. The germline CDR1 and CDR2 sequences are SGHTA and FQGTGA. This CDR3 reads CASSPGSGGTEAFF. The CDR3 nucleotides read TGTGCCAGCAGTCCAGGGTCGGGGGGCACTGAAGCTTTCTTT.

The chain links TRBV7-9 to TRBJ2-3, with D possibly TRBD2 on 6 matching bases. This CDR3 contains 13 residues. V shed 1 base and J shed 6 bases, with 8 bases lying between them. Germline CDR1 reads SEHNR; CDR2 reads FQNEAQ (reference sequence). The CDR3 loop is CASSLGRGDTQYF. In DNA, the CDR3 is TGTGCCAGCAGCTTAGGGAGGGGCGATACGCAGTATTTT.

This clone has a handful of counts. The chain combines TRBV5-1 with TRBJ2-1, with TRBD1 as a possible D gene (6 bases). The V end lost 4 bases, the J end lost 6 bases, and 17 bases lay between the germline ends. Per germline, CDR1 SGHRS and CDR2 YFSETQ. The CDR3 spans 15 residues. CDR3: CASSPSTGYGNEQFF. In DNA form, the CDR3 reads TGCGCCAGCAGCCCTTCCACAGGGTACGGCAATGAGCAGTTCTTC.

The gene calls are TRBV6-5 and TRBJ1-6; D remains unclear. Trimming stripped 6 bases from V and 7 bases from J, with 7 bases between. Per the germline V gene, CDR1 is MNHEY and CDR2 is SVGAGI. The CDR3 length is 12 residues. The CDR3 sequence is CASRNLNSPLHF. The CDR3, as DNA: TGTGCCAGCAGGAACCTAAATTCACCCCTCCACTTT.

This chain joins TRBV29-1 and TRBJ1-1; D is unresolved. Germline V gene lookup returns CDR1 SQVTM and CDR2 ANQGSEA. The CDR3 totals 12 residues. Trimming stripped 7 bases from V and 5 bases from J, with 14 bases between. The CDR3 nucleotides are TGCAGCGGGTCGGGAGAAGGTACTGAAGCTTTCTTT. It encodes CSGSGEGTEAFF.

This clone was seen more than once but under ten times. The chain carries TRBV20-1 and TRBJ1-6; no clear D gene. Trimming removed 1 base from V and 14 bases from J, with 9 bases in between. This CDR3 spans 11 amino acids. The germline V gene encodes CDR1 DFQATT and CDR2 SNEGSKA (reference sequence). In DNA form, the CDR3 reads TGCAGTGCTAGAGCGCTAGAGACCCTCCACTTT. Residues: CSARALETLHF.